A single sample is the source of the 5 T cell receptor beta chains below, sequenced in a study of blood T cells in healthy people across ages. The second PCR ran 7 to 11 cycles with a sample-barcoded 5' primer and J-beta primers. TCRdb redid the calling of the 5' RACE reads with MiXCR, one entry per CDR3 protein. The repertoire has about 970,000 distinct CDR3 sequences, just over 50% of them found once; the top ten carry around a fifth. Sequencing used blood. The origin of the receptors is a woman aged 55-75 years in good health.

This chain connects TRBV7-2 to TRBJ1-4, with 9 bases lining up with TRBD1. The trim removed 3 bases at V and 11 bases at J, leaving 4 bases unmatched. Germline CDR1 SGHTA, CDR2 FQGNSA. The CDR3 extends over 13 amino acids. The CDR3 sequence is CASSFAGQGKLFF. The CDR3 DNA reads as TGTGCCAGCAGCTTCGCCGGACAGGGGAAACTGTTTTTT.

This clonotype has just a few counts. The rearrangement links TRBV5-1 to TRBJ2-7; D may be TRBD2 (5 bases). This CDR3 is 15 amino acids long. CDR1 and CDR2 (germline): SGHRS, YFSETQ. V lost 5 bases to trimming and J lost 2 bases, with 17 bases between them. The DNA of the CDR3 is TGCGCCAGCAGTCCCGGGGATAGCGTCACCTACGAGCAGTACTTC. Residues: CASSPGDSVTYEQYF.

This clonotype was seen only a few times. CDR3: CASSQGSFASRNEQFF. CDR3 DNA: TGCGCCAGCAGCCAAGGAAGTTTCGCTAGCAGGAATGAGCAGTTCTTC. The chain links TRBV4-1 to TRBJ2-1; TRBD2 might be the D (5 bases). There are 16 residues in the CDR3. Germline assignment: CDR1 MGHRA and CDR2 YSYEKL. Trimming took off 1 base at V and 7 bases at J, with 17 bases between the two ends.

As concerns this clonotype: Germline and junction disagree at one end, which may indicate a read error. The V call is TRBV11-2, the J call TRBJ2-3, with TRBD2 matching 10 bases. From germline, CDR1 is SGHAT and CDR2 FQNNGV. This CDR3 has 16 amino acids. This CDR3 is CANSFSSGRRTDTQYF. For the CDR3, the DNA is TGTGCCAACAGCTTCAGTAGCGGGAGGCGCACAGATACGCAGTATTTT.

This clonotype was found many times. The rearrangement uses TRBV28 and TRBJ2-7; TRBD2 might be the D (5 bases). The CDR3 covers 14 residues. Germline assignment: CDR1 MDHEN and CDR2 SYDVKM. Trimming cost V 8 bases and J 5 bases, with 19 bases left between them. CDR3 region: CASYRGAGADEQYF. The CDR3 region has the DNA TGTGCCAGCTACCGTGGCGCGGGCGCCGACGAGCAGTACTTC.